The rows below give T cell receptor beta chains drawn from one sample of a study of blood T cell repertoires in COVID-19. Here immunoSEQ multiplex PCR was the method, and the copy in TCRdb shows in-frame clones only, minus some. The top ten hold around 25% of the sample, which has fewer than 60,000 clones, roughly 74% seen once. Specimen: peripheral blood. Receptors originate from a human donor in a cohort sampled during active COVID-19. Both conserved end residues are part of each CDR3. The order of the fields is J gene, D gene, clone size, V gene, CDR3 protein, CDR3 DNA. D genes are given only for firm matches. Only part of the rows carry a size: once, few, many, or a class if the clone is expanded.

j_call: TRBJ2-5
d_call: TRBD2
clone_size: NA
v_call: TRBV3-1/TRBV3-2
cdr3_aa: CASSQMGGGARETQYF
cdr3_nt: TGTGCCAGCAGCCAGATGGGCGGGGGGGCCCGAGAGACCCAGTACTTC

j_call: TRBJ2-1
d_call: NA
clone_size: NA
v_call: TRBV7-2
cdr3_aa: CASSLAQFEVNEQFF
cdr3_nt: TGTGCCAGCAGCTTAGCACAGTTTGAAGTCAATGAGCAGTTCTTC

j_call: TRBJ2-7
d_call: NA
clone_size: NA
v_call: TRBV6-6
cdr3_aa: CASSYPSNEQYF
cdr3_nt: TGTGCCAGCAGTTACCCATCTAACGAGCAGTACTTC

j_call: TRBJ1-4
d_call: TRBD1
clone_size: once
v_call: TRBV9
cdr3_aa: CASSGTGGGLTNEKLFF
cdr3_nt: TGTGCCAGCAGCGGAACAGGGGGAGGCTTGACTAATGAAAAACTGTTTTTT

j_call: TRBJ2-7
d_call: TRBD2
clone_size: NA
v_call: TRBV29-1
cdr3_aa: CSTRGGAYEQYF
cdr3_nt: TGCAGCACCCGGGGAGGGGCCTACGAGCAGTACTTC

j_call: TRBJ2-1
d_call: TRBD2
clone_size: NA
v_call: TRBV3-1/TRBV3-2
cdr3_aa: CASSPGTSAAGGEQFF
cdr3_nt: TGTGCCAGCAGCCCCGGGACTAGCGCCGCGGGGGGTGAGCAGTTCTTC

j_call: TRBJ1-2
d_call: NA
clone_size: NA
v_call: TRBV5-8
cdr3_aa: CASSYGYTF
cdr3_nt: TGTGCCAGCTCGTATGGCTACACCTTC

j_call: TRBJ1-2
d_call: TRBD1
clone_size: few
v_call: TRBV11-3
cdr3_aa: CASSLQTGAIANYGYTF
cdr3_nt: TGTGCCAGCAGCTTACAGACAGGGGCCATAGCTAACTATGGCTACACCTTC

j_call: TRBJ2-5
d_call: TRBD2
clone_size: NA
v_call: TRBV11-1
cdr3_aa: CASSRTSGRGETQYF
cdr3_nt: TGTGCCAGCAGCCGGACTAGCGGGAGAGGCGAGACCCAGTACTTC

j_call: TRBJ1-6
d_call: TRBD1
clone_size: NA
v_call: TRBV2
cdr3_aa: CASSGTNRGGDSPLHF
cdr3_nt: TGTGCCAGCAGTGGAACGAACAGGGGAGGAGATTCACCCCTCCACTTT

j_call: TRBJ1-4
d_call: NA
clone_size: NA
v_call: TRBV5-1
cdr3_aa: CASSLGRAAEKLFF
cdr3_nt: TGCGCCAGCAGCTTGGGGAGGGCAGCTGAAAAACTGTTTTTT

j_call: TRBJ2-7
d_call: TRBD2
clone_size: NA
v_call: TRBV18
cdr3_aa: CASSRMGLAYEQYF
cdr3_nt: TGTGCCAGCTCACGAATGGGACTAGCTTACGAGCAGTACTTC

j_call: TRBJ2-1
d_call: NA
clone_size: NA
v_call: TRBV18
cdr3_aa: CASSPPRGRGASNEQFF
cdr3_nt: TGTGCCAGCTCACCACCCAGGGGACGGGGAGCAAGCAATGAGCAGTTCTTC

j_call: TRBJ1-1
d_call: NA
clone_size: NA
v_call: TRBV7-2
cdr3_aa: CASASQAGTEAFF
cdr3_nt: TGTGCCAGCGCTTCGCAGGCGGGCACTGAAGCTTTCTTT

j_call: TRBJ1-4
d_call: NA
clone_size: once
v_call: TRBV19
cdr3_aa: CASSIVKNSREKLFF
cdr3_nt: TGTGCCAGTAGTATAGTGAAGAACAGCCGAGAAAAACTGTTTTTT

j_call: TRBJ1-2
d_call: NA
clone_size: NA
v_call: TRBV10-3
cdr3_aa: CAISGLQGTVGYTF
cdr3_nt: TGTGCCATCAGTGGTTTACAGGGCACAGTCGGCTACACCTTC

j_call: TRBJ2-7
d_call: TRBD1
clone_size: few
v_call: TRBV28
cdr3_aa: CASRLSGTGISYEQYF
cdr3_nt: TGTGCCAGCAGGCTATCCGGGACAGGGATTTCCTACGAGCAGTACTTC

j_call: TRBJ1-1
d_call: TRBD1
clone_size: NA
v_call: TRBV12-5
cdr3_aa: CASRQGRGTTEAFF
cdr3_nt: TGTGCTAGTCGACAGGGAAGGGGCACAACTGAAGCTTTCTTT

j_call: TRBJ1-5
d_call: NA
clone_size: many
v_call: TRBV7-7
cdr3_aa: CASSLGANQPQHF
cdr3_nt: TGTGCTAGCAGCTTAGGAGCAAATCAGCCCCAGCATTTT

j_call: TRBJ1-5
d_call: NA
clone_size: NA
v_call: TRBV4-1
cdr3_aa: CASSQERGYSNQPQHF
cdr3_nt: TGCGCCAGCAGCCAAGAGAGGGGGTATAGCAATCAGCCCCAGCATTTT

j_call: TRBJ2-2
d_call: TRBD1
clone_size: NA
v_call: TRBV7-2
cdr3_aa: CASSYTGDTGELFF
cdr3_nt: TGTGCCAGCAGCTACACAGGGGACACCGGGGAGCTGTTTTTT

j_call: TRBJ1-6
d_call: NA
clone_size: NA
v_call: TRBV4-2
cdr3_aa: CASSLGSGLNSPLHF
cdr3_nt: TGTGCCAGCAGCCTTGGCTCAGGGCTTAATTCACCCCTCCACTTT

j_call: TRBJ1-2
d_call: NA
clone_size: NA
v_call: TRBV29-1
cdr3_aa: CSVDLKGGAGGYTF
cdr3_nt: TGCAGCGTTGATTTAAAAGGAGGGGCTGGTGGCTACACCTTC

j_call: TRBJ2-7
d_call: NA
clone_size: NA
v_call: TRBV18
cdr3_aa: CASSSSYEQYF
cdr3_nt: TGTGCCAGCTCATCGTCCTACGAGCAGTACTTC

j_call: TRBJ1-4
d_call: TRBD1
clone_size: few
v_call: TRBV6-1
cdr3_aa: CASSELGQGATNEKLFF
cdr3_nt: TGTGCCAGCAGTGAACTCGGACAGGGTGCAACTAATGAAAAACTGTTTTTT

j_call: TRBJ1-1
d_call: NA
clone_size: NA
v_call: TRBV5-1
cdr3_aa: CASSLERTEAFF
cdr3_nt: TGCGCCAGCAGCTTGGAGCGCACTGAAGCTTTCTTT

j_call: TRBJ2-3
d_call: TRBD2
clone_size: NA
v_call: TRBV10-3
cdr3_aa: CAISEVKTGGYTDTQYF
cdr3_nt: TGTGCCATCAGTGAGGTCAAGACGGGGGGGTACACAGATACGCAGTATTTT

j_call: TRBJ1-1
d_call: NA
clone_size: once
v_call: TRBV27
cdr3_aa: CARSEAFF
cdr3_nt: TGTGCCAGATCGGAGGCTTTCTTT

j_call: TRBJ1-1
d_call: NA
clone_size: NA
v_call: TRBV28
cdr3_aa: CASRPRGADRNTEAFF
cdr3_nt: TGTGCCAGCAGACCACGGGGGGCAGACAGGAACACTGAAGCTTTCTTT

j_call: TRBJ1-1
d_call: TRBD1
clone_size: NA
v_call: TRBV5-1
cdr3_aa: CASSPQPGQGNTEAFF
cdr3_nt: TGCGCCAGCAGCCCTCAGCCGGGACAGGGGAACACTGAAGCTTTCTTT

j_call: TRBJ2-1
d_call: TRBD1
clone_size: NA
v_call: TRBV6-1
cdr3_aa: CASRNGQGGNEQFF
cdr3_nt: TGTGCCAGCAGAAACGGACAGGGCGGCAATGAGCAGTTCTTC

j_call: TRBJ2-5
d_call: TRBD2
clone_size: NA
v_call: TRBV18
cdr3_aa: CASSGSSGSRETQYF
cdr3_nt: TGTGCCAGCTCAGGGTCAAGCGGGAGTCGGGAGACCCAGTACTTC

j_call: TRBJ2-7
d_call: TRBD2
clone_size: NA
v_call: TRBV28
cdr3_aa: CASSITSGSNEQYF
cdr3_nt: TGTGCCAGCAGTATAACTAGCGGGAGTAACGAGCAGTACTTC

j_call: TRBJ1-2
d_call: NA
clone_size: NA
v_call: TRBV4-1
cdr3_aa: CASSQVEGPDYGYTF
cdr3_nt: TGCGCCAGCAGCCAAGTAGAGGGTCCAGACTATGGCTACACCTTC

j_call: TRBJ1-5
d_call: NA
clone_size: NA
v_call: TRBV30
cdr3_aa: CAWTRGNQPQHF
cdr3_nt: TGTGCCTGGACCCGGGGCAATCAGCCCCAGCATTTT

j_call: TRBJ2-1
d_call: NA
clone_size: NA
v_call: TRBV5-5
cdr3_aa: CASSLAGLQYNEQFF
cdr3_nt: TGTGCCAGCAGCTTGGCGGGACTTCAGTACAATGAGCAGTTCTTC

j_call: TRBJ1-5
d_call: NA
clone_size: NA
v_call: TRBV28
cdr3_aa: CASRGQNNQPQHF
cdr3_nt: TGTGCCAGCAGAGGACAGAACAATCAGCCCCAGCATTTT

j_call: TRBJ2-3
d_call: TRBD1
clone_size: NA
v_call: TRBV28
cdr3_aa: CASSIGQDSDTQYF
cdr3_nt: TGTGCCAGCAGTATCGGACAGGACTCAGATACGCAGTATTTT

j_call: TRBJ1-1
d_call: TRBD1
clone_size: few
v_call: TRBV7-9
cdr3_aa: CASSLGDRVDTEAFF
cdr3_nt: TGTGCCAGCAGCTTAGGGGACAGGGTGGACACTGAAGCTTTCTTT

j_call: TRBJ1-2
d_call: NA
clone_size: NA
v_call: TRBV29-1
cdr3_aa: CSVFDSYGYTF
cdr3_nt: TGCAGCGTTTTTGACAGCTATGGCTACACCTTC

j_call: TRBJ1-1
d_call: TRBD1
clone_size: NA
v_call: TRBV10-1
cdr3_aa: CASSDGQGSTEAFF
cdr3_nt: TGCGCCAGCAGTGACGGACAGGGTTCCACTGAAGCTTTCTTT

j_call: TRBJ2-3
d_call: NA
clone_size: few
v_call: TRBV5-4
cdr3_aa: CASSLVTSDTQYF
cdr3_nt: TGTGCCAGCAGCTTGGTTACTTCAGATACGCAGTATTTT

j_call: TRBJ2-5
d_call: NA
clone_size: NA
v_call: TRBV12-3/TRBV12-4
cdr3_aa: CASSPDKTQYF
cdr3_nt: TGTGCCAGCAGCCCGGACAAGACCCAGTACTTC

j_call: TRBJ2-3
d_call: NA
clone_size: few
v_call: TRBV5-1
cdr3_aa: CASSLAFGDTQYF
cdr3_nt: TGCGCCAGCAGCTTGGCCTTTGGCGATACGCAGTATTTT

j_call: TRBJ2-3
d_call: TRBD2
clone_size: many
v_call: TRBV5-5
cdr3_aa: CASSRELSGRDTQYF
cdr3_nt: TGTGCCAGCAGCCGAGAACTAAGCGGGAGGGATACGCAGTATTTT

j_call: TRBJ2-7
d_call: TRBD2
clone_size: NA
v_call: TRBV5-1
cdr3_aa: CASSLAWTSGSRPYEQYF
cdr3_nt: TGCGCCAGCAGCTTGGCCTGGACTAGCGGGAGTAGGCCCTACGAGCAGTACTTC

j_call: TRBJ1-2
d_call: NA
clone_size: NA
v_call: TRBV18
cdr3_aa: CASSPSTVAQTF
cdr3_nt: TGTGCCAGCTCACCGTCTACAGTCGCCCAAACTTTC

j_call: TRBJ2-1
d_call: NA
clone_size: once
v_call: TRBV7-9
cdr3_aa: CASSQNVGVNEQFF
cdr3_nt: TGTGCCAGCAGCCAAAATGTAGGGGTAAATGAGCAGTTCTTC

j_call: TRBJ1-4
d_call: NA
clone_size: NA
v_call: TRBV27
cdr3_aa: CASSPLGPTNEKLFF
cdr3_nt: TGTGCCAGCAGTCCCTTGGGGCCAACTAATGAAAAACTGTTTTTT